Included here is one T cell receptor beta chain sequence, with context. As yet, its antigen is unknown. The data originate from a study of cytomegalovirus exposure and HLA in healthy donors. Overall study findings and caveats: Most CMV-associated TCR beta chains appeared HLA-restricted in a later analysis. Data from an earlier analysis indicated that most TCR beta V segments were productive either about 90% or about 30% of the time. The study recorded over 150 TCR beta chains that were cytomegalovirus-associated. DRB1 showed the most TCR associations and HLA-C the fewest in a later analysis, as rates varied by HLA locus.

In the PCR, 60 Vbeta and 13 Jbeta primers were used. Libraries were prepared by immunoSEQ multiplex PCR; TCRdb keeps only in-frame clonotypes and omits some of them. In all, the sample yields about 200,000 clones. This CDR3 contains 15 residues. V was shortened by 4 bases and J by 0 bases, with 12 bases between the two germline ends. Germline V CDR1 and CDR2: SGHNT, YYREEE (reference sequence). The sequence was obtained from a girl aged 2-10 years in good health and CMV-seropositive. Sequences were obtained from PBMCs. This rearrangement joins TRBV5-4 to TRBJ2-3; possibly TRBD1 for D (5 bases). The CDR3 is CASSKTGTSTDTQYF. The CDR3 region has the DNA TGTGCCAGCAGCAAAACAGGTACTAGCACAGATACGCAGTATTTT.